There are many counts of the clone carrying this T cell receptor beta chain. Its antigen is not identified. These data originate in a study of T cells in Graves' hyperthyroidism and ophthalmopathy. Each ophthalmopathy patient scored at least 3 on the Clinical Activity Score and at least 4 on NOSPECS grade, with duration under 3 months. Findings and limits, study-wide: Ophthalmopathy was told apart from stable hyperthyroidism by a 13 V-J model. In validation, the model predicted ophthalmopathy. These predictions came a median roughly 7.1 months before onset.

In germline, CDR1 is PRHDT, CDR2 FYEKMQ (reference sequence). The V end lost 5 bases, the J end lost 4 bases, and 19 bases lay between the germline ends. The CDR3 is 16 residues long. Researchers amplified the TCR beta CDR3 regions from RNA transcripts. Researchers ran a first-round RT-PCR on the TCR CDR3 using the HTBI primer set. TCRdb called the multiplex PCR reads again in MiXCR, with one record for every CDR3 protein. This table holds some 570,000 distinct CDR3 sequences, under 20% found once. The V call is TRBV13, the J call TRBJ2-3; D is tentatively TRBD1 or TRBD2 (5 bases each). This receptor was identified in a woman under 30 with Graves' ophthalmopathy. Sequenced input: blood. CDR3 DNA sequence: TGTGCCAGCAGCCCAGACGCCCCGGGGCCCTCAGATACGCAGTATTTT. This codes for CASSPDAPGPSDTQYF.